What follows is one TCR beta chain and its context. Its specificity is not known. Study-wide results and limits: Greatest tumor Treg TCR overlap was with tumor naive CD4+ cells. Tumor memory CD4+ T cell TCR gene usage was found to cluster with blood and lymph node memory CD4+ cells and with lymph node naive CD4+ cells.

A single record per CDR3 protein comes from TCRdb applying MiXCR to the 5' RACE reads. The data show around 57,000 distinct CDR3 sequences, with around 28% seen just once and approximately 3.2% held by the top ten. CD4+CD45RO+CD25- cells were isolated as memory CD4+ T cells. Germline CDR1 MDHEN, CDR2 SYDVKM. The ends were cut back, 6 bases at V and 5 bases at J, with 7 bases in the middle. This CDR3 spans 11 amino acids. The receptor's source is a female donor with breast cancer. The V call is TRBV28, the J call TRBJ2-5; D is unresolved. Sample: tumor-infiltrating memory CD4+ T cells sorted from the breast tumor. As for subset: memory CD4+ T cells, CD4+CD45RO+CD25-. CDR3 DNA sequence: TGTGCCAGCAGCGCAGGCGAGACCCAGTACTTC. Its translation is CASSAGETQYF.